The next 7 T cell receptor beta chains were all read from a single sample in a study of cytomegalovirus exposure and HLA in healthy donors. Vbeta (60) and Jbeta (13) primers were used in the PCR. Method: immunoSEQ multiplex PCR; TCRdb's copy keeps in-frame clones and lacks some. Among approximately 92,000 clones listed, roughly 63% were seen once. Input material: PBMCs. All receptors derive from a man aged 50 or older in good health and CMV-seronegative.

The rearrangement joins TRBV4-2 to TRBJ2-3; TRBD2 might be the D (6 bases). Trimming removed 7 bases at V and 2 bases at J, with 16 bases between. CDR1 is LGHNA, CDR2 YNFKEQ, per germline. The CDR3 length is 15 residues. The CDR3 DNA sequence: TGTGCCAGCACTAACCCGGGACTCCCCACAGATACGCAGTATTTT. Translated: CASTNPGLPTDTQYF.

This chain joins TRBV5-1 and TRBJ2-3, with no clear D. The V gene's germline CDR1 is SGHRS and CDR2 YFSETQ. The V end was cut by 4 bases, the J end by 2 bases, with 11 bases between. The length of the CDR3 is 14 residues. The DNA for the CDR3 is TGCGCCAGCAGCCCGAGCAGGCCCACAGATACGCAGTATTTT. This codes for CASSPSRPTDTQYF.

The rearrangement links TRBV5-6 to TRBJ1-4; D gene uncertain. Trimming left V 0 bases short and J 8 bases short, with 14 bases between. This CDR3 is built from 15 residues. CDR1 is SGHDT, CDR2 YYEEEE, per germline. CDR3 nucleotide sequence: TGTGCCAGCAGCTTGGGCGGGTTAAACGGGGAAAAACTGTTTTTT. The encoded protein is CASSLGGLNGEKLFF.

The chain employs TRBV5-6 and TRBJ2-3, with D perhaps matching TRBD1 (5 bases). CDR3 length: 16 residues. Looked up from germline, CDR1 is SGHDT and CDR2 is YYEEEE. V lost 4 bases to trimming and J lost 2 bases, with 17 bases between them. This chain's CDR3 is CASSTITGPYTDTQYF. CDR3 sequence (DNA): TGTGCCAGCAGCACGATTACAGGCCCATACACAGATACGCAGTATTTT.

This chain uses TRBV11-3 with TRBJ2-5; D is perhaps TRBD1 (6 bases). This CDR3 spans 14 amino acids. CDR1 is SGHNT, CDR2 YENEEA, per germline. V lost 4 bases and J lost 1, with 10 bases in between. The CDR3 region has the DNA TGTGCCAGCAGCTCCGGACAGCCCCAAGAGACCCAGTACTTC. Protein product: CASSSGQPQETQYF. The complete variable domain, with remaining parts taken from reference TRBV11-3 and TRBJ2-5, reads EAGVVQSPRYKIIEKKQPVAFWCNPISGHNTLYWYLQNLGQGPELLIRYENEEAVDDSQLPKDRFSAERLKGVDSTLKIQPAELGDSAVYLCASSSGQPQETQYFGPGTRLLVL.

CDR3 sequence: CASSAGQGNEQFF. CDR3 in DNA: TGTGCCAGCAGCGCGGGACAGGGAAATGAGCAGTTCTTC. V and J are TRBV9 and TRBJ2-1; 9 bases are a match to TRBD1. J lost 7 bases, V lost 3 bases, and 2 bases had no gene match. This CDR3 has 13 amino acids. The V gene's germline CDR1 is SGDLS and CDR2 YYNGEE.

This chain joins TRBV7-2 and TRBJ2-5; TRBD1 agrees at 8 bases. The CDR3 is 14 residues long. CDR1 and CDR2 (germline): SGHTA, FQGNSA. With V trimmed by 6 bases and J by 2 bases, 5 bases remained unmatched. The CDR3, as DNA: TGTGCCAGCAGGTCCGGGACAGGACAAGAGACCCAGTACTTC. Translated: CASRSGTGQETQYF.